This T cell receptor beta chain appears in the sequencing data of a study of blood T cell repertoires in COVID-19 (TCRdb year 2020). Study-level background: Samples covering the acute and convalescent phases of COVID-19 were provided by collaborators in the United States, Italy and Spain. HLA class I and class II types, where available, came from metadata supplied by the sample provider rather than from assay-based typing. The samples were drawn from two sources: the first 160 participants of the ongoing ImmuneRACE study, and 1,000 to 1,500 subjects contributed by 6 global collaborators. The dataset comprised deeply sampled blood TCRbeta repertoires from subjects exposed to, actively infected with, or recovered from COVID-19. The repertoires were released in a freely available public database intended as a resource for research on the immune response to SARS-CoV-2. The sample metadata nearly always contained a de-identified subject ID, COVID-19 status, age in years and sex. The prospective study material was composed of cDNA or gDNA derived from T cells, B-cell-depleted T cells, or PBMCs. The study at large found these results: The quantity of clinical and demographic metadata differed by source and by participant and was supplied without curation.

With respect to this clone: Its antigen target is currently unknown. Base qualities are not at hand, and no much larger clone is one base apart.

V loses 10 bases of germline sequence and J loses 2 bases, and the interval between the two ends is 4 bases. CDR1 MNHNY and CDR2 SVGAGI were looked up in the germline V gene (reference sequence). The CDR3 starts with the cysteine, ends with the phenylalanine, and has 10 residues. Only the CDR3 region is kept as DNA, spanning 30 bases read in frame from base 1. Each collaborating institution followed its own protocols to collect whole blood in K2EDTA tubes. For TCRbeta analysis, collaborators shipped samples as frozen whole blood, isolated PBMCs, or DNA extracted from either of those sample types. TCRbeta CDR3 regions were amplified from genomic DNA using the immunoSEQ Assay, a bias-controlled multiplex PCR. The source study handled its data this way. Within the assay, amplification of reference gene primers was used to estimate how many nucleated cells each sample contained. Sequence reads were collapsed and filtered to measure the absolute abundance of every unique TCRbeta CDR3 rearrangement. For each sample, productive Simpson clonality was calculated as the square root of Simpson's diversity index across productive rearrangements. As stored in TCRdb, this immuneACCESS dataset retains in-frame rearrangements with V and J assigned. A fraction of the clones does not appear; measured against another copy, unresolved V genes explain less than half of the discrepancy, and the remainder lacks a known reason. V, J and clone size reflect that table, while D and trimming were determined from the DNA. For this sample there are roughly 190,000 clones; 65% to 85% appear just once. The top ten clones comprise about 2.7% of the sample.

Material for sequencing was peripheral blood. The sequence links TRBV6-6 to TRBJ2-3; no confident D gene assignment can be made. This sequence originates from a human donor with acute or convalescent COVID-19. The donor label of this sample is uncertain. The DNA is TGTGCCACCTACACAGATACGCAGTATTTT. This translates into CATYTDTQYF.